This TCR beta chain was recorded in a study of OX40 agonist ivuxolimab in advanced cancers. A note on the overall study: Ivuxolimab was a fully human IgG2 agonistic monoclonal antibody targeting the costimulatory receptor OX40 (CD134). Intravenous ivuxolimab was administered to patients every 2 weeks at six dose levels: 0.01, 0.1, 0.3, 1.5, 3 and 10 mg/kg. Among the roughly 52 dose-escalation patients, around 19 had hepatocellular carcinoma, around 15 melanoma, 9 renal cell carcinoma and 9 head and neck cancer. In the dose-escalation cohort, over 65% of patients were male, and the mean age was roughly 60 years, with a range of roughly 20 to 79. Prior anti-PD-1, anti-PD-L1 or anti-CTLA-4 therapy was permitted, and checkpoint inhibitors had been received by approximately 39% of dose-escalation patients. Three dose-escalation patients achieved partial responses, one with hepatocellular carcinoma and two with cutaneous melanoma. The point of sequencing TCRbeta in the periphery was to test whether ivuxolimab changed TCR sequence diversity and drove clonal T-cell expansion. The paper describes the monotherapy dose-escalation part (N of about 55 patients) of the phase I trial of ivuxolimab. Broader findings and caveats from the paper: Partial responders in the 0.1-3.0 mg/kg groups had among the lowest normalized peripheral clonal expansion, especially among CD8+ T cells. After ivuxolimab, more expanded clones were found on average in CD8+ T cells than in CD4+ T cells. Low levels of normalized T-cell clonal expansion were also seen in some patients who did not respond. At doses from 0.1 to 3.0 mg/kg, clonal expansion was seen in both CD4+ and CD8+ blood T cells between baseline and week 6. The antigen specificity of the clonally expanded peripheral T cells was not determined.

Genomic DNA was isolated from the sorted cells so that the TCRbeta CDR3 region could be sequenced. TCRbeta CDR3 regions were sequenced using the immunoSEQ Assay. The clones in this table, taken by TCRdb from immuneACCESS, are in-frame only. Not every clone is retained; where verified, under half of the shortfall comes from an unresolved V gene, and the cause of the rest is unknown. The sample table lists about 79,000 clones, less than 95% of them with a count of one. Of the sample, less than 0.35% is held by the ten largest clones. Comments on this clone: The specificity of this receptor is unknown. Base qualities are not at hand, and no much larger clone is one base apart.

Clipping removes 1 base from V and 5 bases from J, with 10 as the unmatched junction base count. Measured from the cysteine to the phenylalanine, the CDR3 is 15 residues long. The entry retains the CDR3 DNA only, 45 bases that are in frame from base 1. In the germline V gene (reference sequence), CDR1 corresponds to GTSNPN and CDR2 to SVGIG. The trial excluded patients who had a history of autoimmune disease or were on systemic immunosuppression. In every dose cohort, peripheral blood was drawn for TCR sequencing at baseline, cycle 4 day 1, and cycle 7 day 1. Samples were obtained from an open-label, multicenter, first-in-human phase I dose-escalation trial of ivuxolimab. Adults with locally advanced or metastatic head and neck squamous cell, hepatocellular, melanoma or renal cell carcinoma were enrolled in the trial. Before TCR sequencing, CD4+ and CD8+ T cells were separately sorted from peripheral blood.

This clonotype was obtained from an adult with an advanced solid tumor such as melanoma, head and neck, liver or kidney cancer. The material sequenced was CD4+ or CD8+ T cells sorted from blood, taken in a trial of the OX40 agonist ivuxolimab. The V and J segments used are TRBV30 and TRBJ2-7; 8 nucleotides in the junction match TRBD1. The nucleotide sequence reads TGTGCCTGGAGTGGGGGACAGGTGGTTTGGAACGAGCAGTACTTC. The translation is CAWSGGQVVWNEQYF.